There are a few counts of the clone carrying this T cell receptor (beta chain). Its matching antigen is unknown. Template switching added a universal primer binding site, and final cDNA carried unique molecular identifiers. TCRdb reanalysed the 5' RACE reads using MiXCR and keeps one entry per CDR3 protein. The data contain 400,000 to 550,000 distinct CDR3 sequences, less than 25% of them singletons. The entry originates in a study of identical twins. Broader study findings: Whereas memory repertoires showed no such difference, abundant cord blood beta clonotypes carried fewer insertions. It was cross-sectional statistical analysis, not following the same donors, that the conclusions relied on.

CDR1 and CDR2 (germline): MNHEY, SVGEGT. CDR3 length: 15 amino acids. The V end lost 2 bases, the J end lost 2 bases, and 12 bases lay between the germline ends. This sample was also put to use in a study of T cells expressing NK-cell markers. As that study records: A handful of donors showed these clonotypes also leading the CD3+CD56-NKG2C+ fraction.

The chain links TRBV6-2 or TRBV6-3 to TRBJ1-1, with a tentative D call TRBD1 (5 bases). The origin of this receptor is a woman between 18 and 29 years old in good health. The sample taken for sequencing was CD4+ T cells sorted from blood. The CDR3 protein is CASSYVRTTNTEAFF. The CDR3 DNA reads TGTGCCAGCAGTTACGTTCGGACAACTAACACTGAAGCTTTCTTT.